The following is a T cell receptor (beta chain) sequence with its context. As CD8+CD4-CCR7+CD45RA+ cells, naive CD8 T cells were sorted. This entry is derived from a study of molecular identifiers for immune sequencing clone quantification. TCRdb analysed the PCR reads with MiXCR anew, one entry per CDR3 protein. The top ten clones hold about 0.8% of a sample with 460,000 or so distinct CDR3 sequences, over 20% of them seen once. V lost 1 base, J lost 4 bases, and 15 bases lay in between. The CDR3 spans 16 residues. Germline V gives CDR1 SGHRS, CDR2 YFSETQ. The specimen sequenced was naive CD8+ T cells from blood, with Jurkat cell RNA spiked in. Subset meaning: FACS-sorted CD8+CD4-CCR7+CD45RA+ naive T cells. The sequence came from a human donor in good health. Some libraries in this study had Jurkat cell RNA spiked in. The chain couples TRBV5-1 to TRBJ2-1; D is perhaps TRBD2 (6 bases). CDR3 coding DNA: TGCGCCAGCAGCTTGTCTCTAGCGAAGATGTACAATGAGCAGTTCTTC. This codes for CASSLSLAKMYNEQFF.